A single sample gave rise to the 2 T cell receptor beta chains below, sequenced in a study of vaccination effects on CD4 cells after COVID-19 (dated by TCRdb to between 2020 and 2023). Their specific antigens are unknown. The library was built by means of the immunoSEQ multiplex PCR assay. Imported from immuneACCESS, the table was reduced by TCRdb to in-frame sequences with V and J called. These copies leave out some clones; in studies compared against another copy, an unresolved V gene accounts for under half, and the cause of the remainder is not known. The sample records some 22,000 clones, approximately 81% of which are singletons. Roughly a fifth of the sample is held by the ten biggest clonotypes. To identify antigen-specific CD4+ T cell clonotypes by their expansion, the ViraFEST assay first stimulated PBMC with viral peptide pools and then applied TCR sequencing. After around 11 days of culture, CD4+ T cells were isolated with the EasySep CD4+ T cell isolation kit. Negative nucleocapsid antibody results before and after vaccination confirmed that the healthy vaccine recipients had no prior SARS-CoV-2 infection.

This specimen was CD4+ T cells from PBMCs cultured with HCoV-NL63 spike peptides, taken before COVID-19 vaccination. The cell subset or site tag for this specimen amounts to: HCoV-NL63 spike overlapping peptide pool stimulation. These receptors all come from a human donor who received a COVID-19 vaccine.

The chain recombines TRBV5-4 with TRBJ2-7; maybe TRBD1 (6 bases). Between the trimmed V and J ends, which lost 6 bases and 0 bases, there was a span of 10 bases. This CDR3 region has 13 residues. Germline CDR1 and CDR2: SGHNT and YYREEE (reference sequence). CDR3 loop: CASTGVGSYEQYF. The CDR3 DNA follows: TGTGCCAGCACAGGGGTGGGCTCCTACGAGCAGTACTTC.

V gene TRBV7-2 combines with J gene TRBJ1-1, with 7 bases fitting TRBD1. The CDR3 contains 15 residues. Germline V lookup: CDR1 SGHTA, CDR2 FQGNSA. The V gene end was trimmed by 5 bases and the J gene end by 1 base; junction bases not matched to a gene: 7. The CDR3 is CASSPRGSKNTEAFF. DNA of the CDR3: TGTGCCAGCAGCCCCAGGGGGAGTAAGAACACTGAAGCTTTCTTT.